Sequencing of this T cell receptor beta chain was carried out in a study of CD8 T cells in Susac syndrome (dated by TCRdb to about 2019). For context, the study as a whole: Whether CD8+ T cell activation and differentiation in Susac syndrome was antigen driven was tested using repertoire sequencing. The paper's findings and limits, for the study overall: The number of individuals in the TCR sequencing and HLA analysis was recognized as being relatively small.

The junction carries 16 bases between V and J, which are trimmed by 6 bases and 7 bases respectively. The cysteine opens and the valine closes a CDR3 of 13 amino acids. Just CDR3 DNA is preserved here, 39 bases in frame from base 1. As encoded in the germline V gene, CDR1 is MNHEY while CDR2 is SVGEGT. This clonotype has just a few counts. Its antigen has not been determined. Base qualities are not provided; no much larger clone lies one nucleotide away. RNA was extracted with the RNeasy kit and roughly 0.5 to 1 ug was reverse transcribed using random hexamers. TCR beta CDR3 regions were amplified with the immunoSEQ multiplex PCR assay covering 54 Vbeta and 13 Jbeta segments. Bias from PCR amplification was corrected by using a synthetic template baseline for primer optimization and for computational correction. As for the authors' bioinformatics: Reads were annotated to V, D and J genes according to IMGT and were analyzed with immunoSEQ Analyzer, with only productive sequences retained. To calculate clonality, Shannon entropy was normalized by log2 of the number of productive unique sequences and then subtracted from one. For each patient and control, public and private clones were evaluated within the 100 most prevalent clones. Susac-specific clones were defined as absent from healthy and MS cohorts, 1052 published viral clones and other ImmuneACCESS disease sequences. The raw public reads went through TCRdb reprocessing: fastp at Q25, MiXCR clone calling, in-frame beta chains kept. Identical CDR3 proteins give one entry, which carries the most common genes and DNA. TCRdb's processing, not the study's, gives the V and J calls here. In this sample the table shows approximately 230,000 distinct CDR3 sequences, 90% to 95% of which occur a single time. The biggest ten clones account for 0.07% to 0.09% of the sample.

Peripheral blood CD8+ and CD4+ T cells from healthy donors, Susac syndrome patients and multiple sclerosis patients were profiled by high-throughput TCR beta sequencing. The multiple sclerosis controls were treatment-naive patients whose relapsing-remitting disease, either stable or active, fulfilled the revised McDonald criteria. Bulk CD8+ and CD4+ T cells were purified by magnetic negative isolation, while CD8+ TEMRA cells were enriched using FACS. Blood was drawn into EDTA tubes, processed within 24 hours, and PBMCs were isolated by density gradient centrifugation. PBMCs intended for TCR sequencing were frozen in liquid nitrogen and were later thawed in a 37 degrees C water bath. A purity of at least 90% was achieved for sorted or isolated CD4+, CD8+ and CD8+ TEMRA cells.

The specimen was CD4+ T cells from PBMCs. The receptor comes from a human donor with multiple sclerosis. This sequence uses TRBV6-2 or TRBV6-3 and TRBJ2-7; the D segment is perhaps TRBD1 or TRBD2, each sharing 5 matched bases. Read as DNA, the sequence is TGTGCCAGCAGCTGGGGACCGATGGGAGAGCAGTACGTC. This yields the protein CASSWGPMGEQYV.